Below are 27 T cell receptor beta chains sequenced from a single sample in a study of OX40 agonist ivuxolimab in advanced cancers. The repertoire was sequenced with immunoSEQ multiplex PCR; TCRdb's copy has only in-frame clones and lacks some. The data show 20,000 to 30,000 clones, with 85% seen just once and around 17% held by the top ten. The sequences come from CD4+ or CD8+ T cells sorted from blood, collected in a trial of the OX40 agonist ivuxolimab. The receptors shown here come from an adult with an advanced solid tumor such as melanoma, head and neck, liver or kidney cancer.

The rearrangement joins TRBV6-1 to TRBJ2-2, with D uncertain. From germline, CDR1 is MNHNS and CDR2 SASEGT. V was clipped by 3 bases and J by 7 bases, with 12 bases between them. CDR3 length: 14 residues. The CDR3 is CASSELLFVGELFF. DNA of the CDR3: TGTGCCAGCAGTGAGTTACTGTTTGTCGGGGAGCTGTTTTTT.

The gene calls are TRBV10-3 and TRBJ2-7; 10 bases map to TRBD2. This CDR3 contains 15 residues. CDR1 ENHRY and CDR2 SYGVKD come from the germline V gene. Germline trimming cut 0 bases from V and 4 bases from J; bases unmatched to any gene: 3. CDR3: CAISESLAGGYEQYF. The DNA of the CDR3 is TGTGCCATCAGTGAGTCGTTAGCGGGGGGATACGAGCAGTACTTC.

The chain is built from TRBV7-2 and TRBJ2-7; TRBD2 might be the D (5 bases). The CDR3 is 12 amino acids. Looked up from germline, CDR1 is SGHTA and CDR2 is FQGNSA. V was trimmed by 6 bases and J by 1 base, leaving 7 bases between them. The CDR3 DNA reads TGTGCCAGCAGAGGACTTTCCTACGAGCAGTACTTC. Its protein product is CASRGLSYEQYF. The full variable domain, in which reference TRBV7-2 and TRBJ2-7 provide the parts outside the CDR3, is GAGVSQSPSNKVTEKGKDVELRCDPISGHTALYWYRQSLGQGLEFLIYFQGNSAPDKSGLPSDRFSAERTGGSVSTLTIQRTQQEDSAVYLCASRGLSYEQYFGPGTRLTVT.

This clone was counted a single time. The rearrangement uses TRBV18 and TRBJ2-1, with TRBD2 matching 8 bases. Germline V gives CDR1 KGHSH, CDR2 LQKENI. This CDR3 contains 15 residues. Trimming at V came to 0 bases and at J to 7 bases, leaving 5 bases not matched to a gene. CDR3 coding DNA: TGTGCCAGCTCACCACCGAGCGGGGGAGGGAATGAGCAGTTCTTC. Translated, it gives CASSPPSGGGNEQFF. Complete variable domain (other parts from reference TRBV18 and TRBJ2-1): NAGVMQNPRHLVRRRGQEARLRCSPMKGHSHVYWYRQLPEEGLKFMVYLQKENIIDESGMPKERFSAEFPKEGPSILRIQQVVRGDSAAYFCASSPPSGGGNEQFFGPGTRLTVL.

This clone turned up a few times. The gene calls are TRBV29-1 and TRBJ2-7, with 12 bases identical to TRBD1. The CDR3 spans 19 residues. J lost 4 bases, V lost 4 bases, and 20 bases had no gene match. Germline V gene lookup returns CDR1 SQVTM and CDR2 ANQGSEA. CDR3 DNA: TGCAGCGTTGCTCGCGTCTCGGGACAGGGGGCCTCTCCTGCTTACGAGCAGTACTTC. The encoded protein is CSVARVSGQGASPAYEQYF.

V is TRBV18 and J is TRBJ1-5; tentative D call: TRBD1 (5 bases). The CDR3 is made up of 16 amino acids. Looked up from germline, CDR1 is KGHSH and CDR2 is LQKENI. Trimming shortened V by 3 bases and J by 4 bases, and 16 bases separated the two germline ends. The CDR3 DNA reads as TGTGCCAGCTCACCTTACGGGGCTAACCCAAATCAGCCCCAGCATTTT. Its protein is CASSPYGANPNQPQHF.

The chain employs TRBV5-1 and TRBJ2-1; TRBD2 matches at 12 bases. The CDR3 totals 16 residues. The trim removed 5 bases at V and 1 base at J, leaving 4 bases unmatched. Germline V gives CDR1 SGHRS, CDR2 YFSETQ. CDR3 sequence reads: CASRTSGGSSYNEQFF. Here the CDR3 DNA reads TGCGCCAGCAGGACTAGCGGGGGATCGTCCTACAATGAGCAGTTCTTC.

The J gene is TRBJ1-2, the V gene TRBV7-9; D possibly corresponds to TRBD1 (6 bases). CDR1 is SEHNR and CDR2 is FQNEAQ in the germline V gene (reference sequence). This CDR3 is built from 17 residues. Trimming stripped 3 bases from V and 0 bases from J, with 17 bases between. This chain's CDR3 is CASSFTGTPISNYGYTF. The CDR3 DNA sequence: TGTGCCAGCAGCTTTACAGGGACTCCAATCTCTAACTATGGCTACACCTTC.

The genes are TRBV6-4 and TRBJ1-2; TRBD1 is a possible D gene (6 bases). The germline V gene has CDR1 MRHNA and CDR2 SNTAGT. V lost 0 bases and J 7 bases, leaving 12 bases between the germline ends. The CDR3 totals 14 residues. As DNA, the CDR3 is TGTGCCAGCAGTGACTCTTGGGGGCGTTTTGGCTACACCTTC. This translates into CASSDSWGRFGYTF.

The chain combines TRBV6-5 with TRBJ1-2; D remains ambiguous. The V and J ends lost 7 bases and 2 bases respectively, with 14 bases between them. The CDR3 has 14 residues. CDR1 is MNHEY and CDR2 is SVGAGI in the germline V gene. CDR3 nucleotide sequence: TGTGCCAGCATCTACTCTCCGCAGAACTATGGCTACACCTTC. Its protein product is CASIYSPQNYGYTF.

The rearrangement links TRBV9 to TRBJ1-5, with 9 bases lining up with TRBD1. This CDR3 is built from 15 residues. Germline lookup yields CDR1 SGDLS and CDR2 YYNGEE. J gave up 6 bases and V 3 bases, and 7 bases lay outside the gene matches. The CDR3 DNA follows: TGTGCCAGCAGCGCAACAGGGGGCATCGGTCAGCCCCAGCATTTT. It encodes CASSATGGIGQPQHF.

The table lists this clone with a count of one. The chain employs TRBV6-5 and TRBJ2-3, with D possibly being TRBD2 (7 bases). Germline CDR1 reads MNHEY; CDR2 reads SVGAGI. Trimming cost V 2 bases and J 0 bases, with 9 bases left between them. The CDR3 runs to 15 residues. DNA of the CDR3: TGTGCCAGCAGTTACGGGGGGGCGAGCACAGATACGCAGTATTTT. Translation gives CASSYGGASTDTQYF.

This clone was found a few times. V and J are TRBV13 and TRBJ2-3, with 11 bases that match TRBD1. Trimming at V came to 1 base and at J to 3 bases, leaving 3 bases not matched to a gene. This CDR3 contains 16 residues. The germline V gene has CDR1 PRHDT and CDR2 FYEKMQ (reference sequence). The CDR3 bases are TGTGCCAGCAGCTTAGAAGGGACAGGGGGTACAGATACGCAGTATTTT. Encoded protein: CASSLEGTGGTDTQYF.

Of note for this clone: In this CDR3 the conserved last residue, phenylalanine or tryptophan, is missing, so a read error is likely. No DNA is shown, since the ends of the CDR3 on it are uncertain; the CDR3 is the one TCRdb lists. The CDR3 is CARGTVDH. The chain recombines TRBV5-8 with TRBJ2-7; the tabulated D call, TRBD1, remains unverified against the DNA. Germline V gene lookup returns CDR1 SGHTS and CDR2 YDEGEE. The CDR3 is 8 amino acids long, termini counted.

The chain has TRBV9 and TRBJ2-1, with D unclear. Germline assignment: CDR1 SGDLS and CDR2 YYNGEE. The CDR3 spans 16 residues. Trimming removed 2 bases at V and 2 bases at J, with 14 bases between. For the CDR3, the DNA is TGTGCCAGCAGCGTTAGTTACGCCTTAGCCTACAATGAGCAGTTCTTC. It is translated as CASSVSYALAYNEQFF.

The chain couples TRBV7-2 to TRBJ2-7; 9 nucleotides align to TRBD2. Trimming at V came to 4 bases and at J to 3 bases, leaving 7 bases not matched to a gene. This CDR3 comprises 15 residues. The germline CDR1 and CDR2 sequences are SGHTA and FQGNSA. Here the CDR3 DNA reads TGTGCCAGCAGCTATAGCGGGGGCCAGGGCTACGAGCAGTACTTC. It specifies CASSYSGGQGYEQYF.

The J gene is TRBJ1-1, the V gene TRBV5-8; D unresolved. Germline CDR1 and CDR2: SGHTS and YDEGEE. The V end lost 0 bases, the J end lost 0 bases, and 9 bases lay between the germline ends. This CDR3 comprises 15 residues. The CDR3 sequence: CASSLVPGLNTEAFF. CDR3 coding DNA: TGTGCCAGCAGCTTGGTTCCCGGCCTGAACACTGAAGCTTTCTTT.

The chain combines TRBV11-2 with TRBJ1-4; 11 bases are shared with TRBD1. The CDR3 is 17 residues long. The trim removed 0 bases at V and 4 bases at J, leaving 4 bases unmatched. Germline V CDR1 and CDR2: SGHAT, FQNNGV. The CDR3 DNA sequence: TGTGCCAGCAGCTTAGATCGGGACAGGGGGGTTAATGAAAAACTGTTTTTT. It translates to CASSLDRDRGVNEKLFF.

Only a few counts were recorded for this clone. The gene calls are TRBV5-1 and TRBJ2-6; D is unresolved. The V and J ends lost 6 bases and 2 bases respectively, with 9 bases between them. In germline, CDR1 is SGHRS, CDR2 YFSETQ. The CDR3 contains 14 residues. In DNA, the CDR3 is TGCGCCAGCAAATCTGCACCTGGGGCCAACGTCCTGACTTTC. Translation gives CASKSAPGANVLTF.

The CDR3 sequence: CASSPGAGQGAGGYTF. The CDR3 region has the DNA TGCGCCAGCAGCCCGGGTGCGGGACAGGGGGCCGGGGGCTACACCTTC. The gene calls are TRBV5-1 and TRBJ1-2, with 12 bases fitting TRBD1. V was pared by 4 bases and J by 8 bases, with 12 bases of the junction left unmatched. This CDR3 is 16 amino acids long. Per germline, CDR1 SGHRS and CDR2 YFSETQ.

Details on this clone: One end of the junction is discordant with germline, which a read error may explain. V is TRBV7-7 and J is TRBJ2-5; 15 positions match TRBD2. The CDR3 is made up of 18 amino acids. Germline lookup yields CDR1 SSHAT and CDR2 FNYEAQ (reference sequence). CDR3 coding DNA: TGTGCTAGCAGCCTTGCCTCCGGGACTAGCGGGGGGCGAGAGACCCAGTACTTC. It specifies CASSLASGTSGGRETQYF. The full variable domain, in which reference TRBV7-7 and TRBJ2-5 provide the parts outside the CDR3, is GAGVSQSPRYKVTKRGQDVTLRCDPISSHATLYWYQQALGQGPEFLTYFNYEAQPDKSGLPSDRFSAERPEGSISTLTIQRTEQRDSAMYRCASSLASGTSGGRETQYFGPGTRLLVL.

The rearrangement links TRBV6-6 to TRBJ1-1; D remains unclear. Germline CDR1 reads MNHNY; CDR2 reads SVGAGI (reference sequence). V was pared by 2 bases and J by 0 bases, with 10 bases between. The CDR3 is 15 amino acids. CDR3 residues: CASSYPAGMNTEAFF. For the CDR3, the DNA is TGTGCCAGCAGTTACCCGGCAGGCATGAACACTGAAGCTTTCTTT.

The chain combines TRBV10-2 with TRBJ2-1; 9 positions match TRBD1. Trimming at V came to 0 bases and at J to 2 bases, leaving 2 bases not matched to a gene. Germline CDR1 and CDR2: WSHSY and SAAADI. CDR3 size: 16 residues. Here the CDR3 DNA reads TGCGCCAGCAGTGAGTCAGGGGACAGGGCCTACAATGAGCAGTTCTTC. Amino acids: CASSESGDRAYNEQFF.

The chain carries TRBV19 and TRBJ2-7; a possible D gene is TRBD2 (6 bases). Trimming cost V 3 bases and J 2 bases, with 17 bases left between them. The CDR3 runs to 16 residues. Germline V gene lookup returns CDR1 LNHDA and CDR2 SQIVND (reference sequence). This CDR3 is CASSIEGTSDTYEQYF. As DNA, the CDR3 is TGTGCCAGTAGTATTGAAGGGACTTCGGACACCTACGAGCAGTACTTC.

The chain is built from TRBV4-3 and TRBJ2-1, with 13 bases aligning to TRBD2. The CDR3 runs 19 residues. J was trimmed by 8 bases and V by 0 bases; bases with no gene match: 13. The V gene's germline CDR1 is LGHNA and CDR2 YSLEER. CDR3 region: CASSQDTVGGLAGSYEQFF. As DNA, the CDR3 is TGCGCCAGCAGCCAAGATACGGTCGGGGGACTAGCGGGATCTTATGAGCAGTTCTTC.

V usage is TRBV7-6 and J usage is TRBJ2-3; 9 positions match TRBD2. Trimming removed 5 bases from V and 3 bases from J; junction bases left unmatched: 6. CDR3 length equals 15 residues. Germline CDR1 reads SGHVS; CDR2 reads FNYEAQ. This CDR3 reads CASSKLAGPTDTQYF. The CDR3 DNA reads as TGTGCCAGCAGCAAGCTAGCGGGGCCGACAGATACGCAGTATTTT.

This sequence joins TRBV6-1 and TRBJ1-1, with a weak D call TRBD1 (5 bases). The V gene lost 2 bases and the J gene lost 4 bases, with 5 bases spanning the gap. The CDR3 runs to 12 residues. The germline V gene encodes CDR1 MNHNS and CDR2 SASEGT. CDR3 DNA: TGTGCCAGCAGTGAACAGGGCACTGAAGCTTTCTTT. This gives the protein CASSEQGTEAFF.